This TCR beta chain was identified in a study of blood T cell repertoires in COVID-19. Assay: immunoSEQ multiplex PCR; the TCRdb copy retains only in-frame clones and omits some. Of about 150,000 clones in the sample, roughly 84% are singletons; the top ten hold roughly 34%. This CDR3 region has 14 residues. V was cut by 5 bases and J by 3 bases, with 11 bases left in between. Looked up from germline, CDR1 is SGHVS and CDR2 is FQNEAQ. This receptor was taken from a human donor in a cohort sampled during active COVID-19. Sequencing input: peripheral blood. V is TRBV7-8 and J is TRBJ1-5; perhaps TRBD1 as D (5 bases). The CDR3: CASSTTETNQPQHF. CDR3 DNA sequence: TGTGCCAGCAGCACGACAGAGACCAATCAGCCCCAGCATTTT. Combining the CDR3 with reference TRBV7-8 and TRBJ1-5 gives the whole variable domain GAGVSQSPRYKVAKRGQDVALRCDPISGHVSLFWYQQALGQGPEFLTYFQNEAQLDKSGLPSDRFFAERPEGSVSTLKIQRTQQEDSAVYLCASSTTETNQPQHFGDGTRLSIL.